This entry features one TCR beta chain sequence. Sequenced by immunoSEQ multiplex PCR; TCRdb stores in-frame clones only, minus some. Counted here are 300,000 to 400,000 clones, 80% to 90% occurring once; the ten biggest clones make up roughly 3.6%. Treatment meaning: roughly 18 received Ad26.COV2.S at low or high dose, single or two shots; about 5 received placebo; per-sample allocation not given. Sampling occurred on day 63 after the first vaccine or placebo injection. The sample belongs to a study of Ad26.COV2.S vaccination and SARS-CoV-2 variants. The source material was peripheral blood, sampled in a trial of Ad26.COV2.S vaccine versus placebo. The sequence was collected from a person between 18 and 60 years old who received the Ad26.COV2.S COVID-19 vaccine or a placebo.

The DNA of the CDR3 is TGTGCCAGCAGAGATAGCGCCACAGATACGCAGTATTTT. Encoded protein: CASRDSATDTQYF. The chain recombines TRBV6-5 with TRBJ2-3; possible D gene TRBD2, 5 bases. Trimming stripped 6 bases from V and 2 bases from J, with 9 bases between. CDR1 and CDR2 (germline): MNHEY, SVGAGI. The CDR3 runs 13 residues.